Reported below is one T cell receptor (beta chain). This record comes from a study of blood T cell repertoires in COVID-19. About the study: The United States, Italy and Spain provided the acute and convalescent COVID-19 samples. Sample material is recorded as cDNA or gDNA derived from T cells, B-cell-depleted T cells, or PBMCs.

This CDR3 region has 15 residues. Germline CDR1 MNHEY, CDR2 SMNVEV (reference sequence). The J segment lost 2 bases and the V segment lost 3 bases, leaving 3 bases of the junction unmatched. Under the authors' procedure: By means of reference gene primer amplification, nucleated cell counts were estimated. The protocol was immunoSEQ multiplex PCR, while the TCRdb copy is restricted to in-frame clones and leaves out a portion. The V and J calls and clone size were taken over from that table, and D and trimming were inferred from the DNA. The profile covers 250,000 to 300,000 clones, with 80% to 95% appearing a single time and approximately 2% taken by the ten largest. Seattle patient enrollment occurred during active infection, with longitudinal follow-up thereafter.

The sequence was collected from a woman aged 25 to 39 with COVID-19, enrolled during active disease. The sample was peripheral blood. The chain is built from TRBV27 and TRBJ1-5; 8 bases line up with TRBD1. The CDR3 bases are TGTGCCAGCAGTTTTTCAGGGGGCGGCAATCAGCCCCAGCATTTT. Its protein is CASSFSGGGNQPQHF.